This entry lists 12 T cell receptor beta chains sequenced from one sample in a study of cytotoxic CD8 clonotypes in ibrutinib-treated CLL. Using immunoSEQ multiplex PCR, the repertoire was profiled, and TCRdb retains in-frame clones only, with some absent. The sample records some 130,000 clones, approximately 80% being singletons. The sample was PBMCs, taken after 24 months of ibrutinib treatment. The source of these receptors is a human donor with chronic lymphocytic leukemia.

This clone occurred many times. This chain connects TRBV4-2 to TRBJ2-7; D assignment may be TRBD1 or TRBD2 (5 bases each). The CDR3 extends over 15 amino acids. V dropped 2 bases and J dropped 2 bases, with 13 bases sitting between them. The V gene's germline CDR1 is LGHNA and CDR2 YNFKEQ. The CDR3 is CASSQLGDRTYEQYF. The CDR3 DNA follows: TGTGCCAGCAGCCAATTGGGGGACCGTACCTACGAGCAGTACTTC.

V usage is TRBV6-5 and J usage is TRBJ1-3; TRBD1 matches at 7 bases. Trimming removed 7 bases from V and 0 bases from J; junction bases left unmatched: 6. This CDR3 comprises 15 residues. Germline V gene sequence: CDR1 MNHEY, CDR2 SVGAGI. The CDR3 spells CASTAGQSSGNTIYF. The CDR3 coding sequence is TGTGCCAGCACCGCGGGACAGAGCTCTGGAAACACCATATATTTT.

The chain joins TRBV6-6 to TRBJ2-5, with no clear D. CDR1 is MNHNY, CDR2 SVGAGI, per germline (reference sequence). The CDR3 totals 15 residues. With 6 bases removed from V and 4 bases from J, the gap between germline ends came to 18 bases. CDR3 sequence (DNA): TGTGCCAGCAGCCCGGGCCCACACGGGCGAGAGACCCAGTACTTC. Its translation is CASSPGPHGRETQYF.

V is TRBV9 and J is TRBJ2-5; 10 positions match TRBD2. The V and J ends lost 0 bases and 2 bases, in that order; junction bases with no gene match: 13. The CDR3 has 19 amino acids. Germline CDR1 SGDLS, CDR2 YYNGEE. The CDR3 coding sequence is TGTGCCAGCAGCGTAGGCGGTAGCGGGAGGAGGGACTTTCAAGAGACCCAGTACTTC. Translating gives CASSVGGSGRRDFQETQYF.

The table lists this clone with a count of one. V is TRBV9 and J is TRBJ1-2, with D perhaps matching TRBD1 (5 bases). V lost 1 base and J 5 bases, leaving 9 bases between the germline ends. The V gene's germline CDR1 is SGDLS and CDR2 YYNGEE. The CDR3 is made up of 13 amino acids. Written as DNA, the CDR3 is TGTGCCAGCAGCGTACTGGGGGGGTATGGCTACACCTTC. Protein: CASSVLGGYGYTF.

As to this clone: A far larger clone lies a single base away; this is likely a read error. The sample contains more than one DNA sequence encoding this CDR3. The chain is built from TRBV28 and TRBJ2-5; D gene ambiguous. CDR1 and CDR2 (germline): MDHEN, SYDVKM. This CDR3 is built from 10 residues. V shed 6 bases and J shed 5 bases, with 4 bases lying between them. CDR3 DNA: TGTGCCAGCAGGGGGGAGACCCAGTACTTC. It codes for CASRGETQYF.

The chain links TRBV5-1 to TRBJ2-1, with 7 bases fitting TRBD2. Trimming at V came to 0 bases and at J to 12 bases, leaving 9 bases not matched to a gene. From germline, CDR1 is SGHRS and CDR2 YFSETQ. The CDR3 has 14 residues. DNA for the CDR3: TGCGCCAGCAGCTTGGGGGGGACTACCCCAGGGCAGTTCTTC. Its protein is CASSLGGTTPGQFF.

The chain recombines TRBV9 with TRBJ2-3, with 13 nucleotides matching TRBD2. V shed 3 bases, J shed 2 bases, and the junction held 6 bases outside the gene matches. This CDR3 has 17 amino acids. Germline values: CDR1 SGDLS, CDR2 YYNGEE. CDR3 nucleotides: TGTGCCAGCAGCGCGCGACTAGCGGGAGGCACCACAGATACGCAGTATTTT. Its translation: CASSARLAGGTTDTQYF.

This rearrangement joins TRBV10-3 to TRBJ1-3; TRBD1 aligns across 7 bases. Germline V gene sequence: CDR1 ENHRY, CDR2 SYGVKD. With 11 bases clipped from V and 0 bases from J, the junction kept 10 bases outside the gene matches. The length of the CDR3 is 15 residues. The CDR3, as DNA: TGTGCCTCCTCAGGGGGGGTCTTCTCTGGAAACACCATATATTTT. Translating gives CASSGGVFSGNTIYF.

CDR3 nucleotides: TGTGCCTGGAGTAGGTGGGATGACGAGCAGTACTTC. Encoded protein: CAWSRWDDEQYF. The chain has TRBV30 and TRBJ2-7; no clear D gene. CDR1 is GTSNPN and CDR2 is SVGIG in the germline V gene (reference sequence). There are 12 residues in the CDR3. Between the trimmed V and J ends, which lost 2 bases and 5 bases, there was a span of 10 bases.

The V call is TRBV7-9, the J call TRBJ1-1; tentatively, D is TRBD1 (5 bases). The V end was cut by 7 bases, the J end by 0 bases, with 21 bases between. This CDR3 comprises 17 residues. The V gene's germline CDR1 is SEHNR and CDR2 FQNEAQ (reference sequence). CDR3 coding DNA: TGTGCCAGCACCCGGGTAGCCGGGACCGACATGAACACTGAAGCTTTCTTT. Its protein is CASTRVAGTDMNTEAFF.

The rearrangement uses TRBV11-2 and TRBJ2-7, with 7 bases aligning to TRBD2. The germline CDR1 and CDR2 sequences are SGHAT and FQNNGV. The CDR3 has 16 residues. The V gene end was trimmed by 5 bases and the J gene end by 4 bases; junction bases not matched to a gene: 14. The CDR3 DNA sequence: TGTGCCAGCAGCCGACTCCTAGGGACTACGACATACGAGCAGTACTTC. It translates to CASSRLLGTTTYEQYF.